This T cell receptor (beta chain) was sequenced during a study of Graves' ophthalmopathy and Graves' hyperthyroidism. Study results and limitations: Both an approximately 70% sensitivity and an approximately 72% specificity characterized the model's predictions of ophthalmopathy progression.

This clonotype was picked up many times. The antigen is unknown. Trimming removed 9 bases from V and 7 bases from J, with 12 bases in between. The CDR3 has 11 amino acids. Germline V gene data show CDR1 as LNHDA and CDR2 as SQIVND (reference sequence). Other autoimmune diseases, uncontrolled infections, pregnancy and lactation each led to patient exclusion. Amplification targeted the TCR beta CDR3 regions, with RNA transcripts as the source material. The authors performed first-round RT-PCR with HTBI primers and then a second-round multiplex PCR. MiXCR was run by TCRdb on the multiplex PCR reads, yielding one entry per CDR3 protein. Of over a million distinct CDR3 sequences in the sample, roughly 35% were seen once.

The TCR sequence derives from an adult man with Graves' hyperthyroidism. The chain uses TRBV19 and TRBJ1-1, with D perhaps matching TRBD1 (5 bases). The specimen sequenced was peripheral blood or thyroid tissue (not recorded which). CDR3 protein: CASQGYFEAFF. CDR3 bases: TGTGCCAGCCAGGGATACTTTGAAGCTTTCTTT.